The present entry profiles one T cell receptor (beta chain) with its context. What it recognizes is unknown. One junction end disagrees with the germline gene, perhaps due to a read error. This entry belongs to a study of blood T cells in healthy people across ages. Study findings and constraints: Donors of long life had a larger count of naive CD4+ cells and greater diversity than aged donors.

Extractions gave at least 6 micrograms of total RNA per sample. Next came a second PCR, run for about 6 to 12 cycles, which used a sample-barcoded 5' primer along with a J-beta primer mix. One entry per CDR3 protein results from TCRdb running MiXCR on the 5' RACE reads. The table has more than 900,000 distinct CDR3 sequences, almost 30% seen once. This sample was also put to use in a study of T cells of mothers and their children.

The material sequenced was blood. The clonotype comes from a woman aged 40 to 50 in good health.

As DNA, the CDR3 is TGTGCCACCAGGGATTTGGCTAGCCCCAATGAGCAGTTCTTC. Its protein product is CATRDLASPNEQFF. The J gene is TRBJ2-1, the V gene TRBV24-1; TRBD2 might be the D (5 bases). This CDR3 comprises 14 residues. In germline, CDR1 is KGHDR, CDR2 SFDVKD.